These 24 T cell receptor beta chains were sequenced from one sample in a study of control samples from healthy donors and cancer patients. Clones were sequenced by immunoSEQ multiplex PCR, and TCRdb holds only the in-frame ones, with some missing. The table lists around 100,000 clones, 90% of them singletons. Material for sequencing was blood. The receptor source for this set is a woman aged 18-30 years in good health.

V and J are TRBV5-1 and TRBJ2-6, with D uncertain. CDR1 is SGHRS, CDR2 YFSETQ, per germline. Trimming took off 0 bases at V and 0 bases at J, with 10 bases between the two ends. The CDR3 has 17 amino acids. The CDR3 bases are TGCGCCAGCAGCTTGGGGCAGGTCTACTCTGGGGCCAACGTCCTGACTTTC. Its translation: CASSLGQVYSGANVLTF. The full variable domain, in which reference TRBV5-1 and TRBJ2-6 provide the parts outside the CDR3, is KAGVTQTPRYLIKTRGQQVTLSCSPISGHRSVSWYQQTPGQGLQFLFEYFSETQRNKGNFPGRFSGRQFSNSRSEMNVSTLELGDSALYLCASSLGQVYSGANVLTFGAGSRLTVL.

As to this clone: The junction departs from germline at one end; a sequencing error may be responsible. This chain links TRBV12-3 or TRBV12-4 with TRBJ2-5; 8 bases are a match to TRBD2. This CDR3 region has 12 residues. The CDR3 DNA sequence: TGTGCCAGCAGTCCCTCTAGCGGGCCCCACGACTTC. Translating gives CASSPSSGPHDF.

The genes are TRBV6-1 and TRBJ1-2; no firm D call. V was pared by 5 bases and J by 4 bases, with 11 bases between. Germline-derived CDR1 and CDR2 are MNHNS and SASEGT. This CDR3 is built from 13 residues. CDR3 region: CASSYYPLYGYTF. The CDR3 nucleotides are TGTGCCAGCAGTTATTATCCCCTCTATGGCTACACCTTC.

The V call is TRBV27, the J call TRBJ2-5; 7 nucleotides match TRBD1. Trimming at V came to 6 bases and at J to 3 bases, leaving 10 bases not matched to a gene. This CDR3 region has 15 residues. Germline CDR1 is MNHEY and CDR2 is SMNVEV (reference sequence). This CDR3 is CASSQMTGREETQYF. As DNA, the CDR3 is TGTGCCAGCAGCCAAATGACAGGGCGAGAAGAGACCCAGTACTTC.

The rearrangement links TRBV7-7 to TRBJ2-7; D perhaps matches TRBD1 (6 bases). This CDR3 comprises 13 residues. Trimming pared 2 bases from V and 6 bases from J, leaving 11 bases between. The germline gives CDR1 SSHAT, CDR2 FNYEAQ (reference sequence). The DNA of the CDR3 is TGTGCCAGCAGCTTAAATACAGGGTCCGAGCAGTACTTC. Translated, it gives CASSLNTGSEQYF.

This chain uses TRBV11-2 with TRBJ1-2; 8 positions match TRBD1. The V segment lost 5 bases and the J segment 7 bases; nucleotides outside the gene matches: 12. From germline, CDR1 is SGHAT and CDR2 FQNNGV. The CDR3 has 15 residues. The chain's CDR3 is CASSPETQGAGGYTF. The DNA of the CDR3 is TGTGCCAGCAGCCCCGAGACCCAGGGGGCGGGTGGCTACACCTTC.

The J gene is TRBJ1-1, the V gene TRBV9, with unresolved D. CDR1 SGDLS and CDR2 YYNGEE come from the germline V gene. This CDR3 spans 13 amino acids. V lost 4 bases to trimming and J lost 0 bases, with 7 bases between them. The CDR3 is CASSPPLNTEAFF. For the CDR3, the DNA is TGTGCCAGCAGCCCCCCCTTGAACACTGAAGCTTTCTTT.

This chain uses TRBV11-2 with TRBJ1-2; D uncertain. Germline CDR1 reads SGHAT; CDR2 reads FQNNGV. The ends were cut back, 5 bases at V and 0 bases at J, with 7 bases in the middle. The CDR3 sequence is 13 residues long. The CDR3 sequence: CASSPETNYGYTF. The DNA of the CDR3 is TGTGCCAGCAGCCCCGAAACTAACTATGGCTACACCTTC.

V is TRBV19 and J is TRBJ1-3; D remains unclear. The CDR3 is 11 amino acids. The germline gives CDR1 LNHDA, CDR2 SQIVND (reference sequence). V was cut by 5 bases and J by 9 bases, with 8 bases left in between. CDR3 protein: CASSSSSTIYF. DNA of the CDR3: TGTGCCAGTAGTTCGTCTAGCACCATATATTTT.

V gene TRBV5-1 combines with J gene TRBJ2-7; TRBD2 agrees at 9 bases. CDR1 is SGHRS and CDR2 is YFSETQ in the germline V gene. There are 15 residues in the CDR3. The ends lost 1 base at V and 3 bases at J; junction bases unmatched: 5. For the CDR3, the DNA is TGCGCCAGCAGCTTGTCCCTAGCGGGGCTCTACGAGCAGTACTTC. Amino acid sequence: CASSLSLAGLYEQYF.

Here the CDR3 DNA reads TGTGCCAGCAGGGGAGGTAGCAATCAGCCCCAGCATTTT. Its translation: CASRGGSNQPQHF. This chain connects TRBV6-5 to TRBJ1-5; no definite D call. Germline CDR1 reads MNHEY; CDR2 reads SVGAGI. The CDR3 has 13 amino acids. V was pared by 6 bases and J by 0 bases, with 6 bases between.

This chain joins TRBV4-2 and TRBJ2-7; 7 bases line up with TRBD2. The trim removed 4 bases at V and 5 bases at J, leaving 11 bases unmatched. The CDR3 has 15 residues. Germline V gene data show CDR1 as LGHNA and CDR2 as YNFKEQ. The CDR3 nucleotides are TGTGCCAGCAGCCCCACCAGCGGGGTGGCGGACGAGCAGTACTTC. Amino acid sequence: CASSPTSGVADEQYF.

CDR3 coding DNA: TGTGCCAGCAGTTTAACCATCCACTATGGCTACACCTTC. Translated: CASSLTIHYGYTF. V gene TRBV27 combines with J gene TRBJ1-2; D not certain. Germline V gene sequence: CDR1 MNHEY, CDR2 SMNVEV (reference sequence). The CDR3 sequence is 13 residues long. V shed 2 bases and J shed 3 bases, with 7 bases lying between them.

J is TRBJ1-5 and V is TRBV2, with D perhaps TRBD1 (5 bases). The V end lost 11 bases, the J end lost 5 bases, and 19 bases lay between the germline ends. CDR3 length: 14 residues. Germline V gene sequence: CDR1 SNHLY, CDR2 FYNNEI. The CDR3 spells CACTPEQEYQPQHF. DNA for the CDR3: TGTGCCTGCACGCCAGAACAGGAGTATCAGCCCCAGCATTTT.

The V gene is TRBV7-8, the J gene TRBJ2-5; 16 bases are a match to TRBD2. The germline CDR1 and CDR2 sequences are SGHVS and FQNEAQ. V was pared by 5 bases and J by 3 bases, with 3 bases of the junction left unmatched. The CDR3 spans 16 residues. The CDR3 region has the DNA TGTGCCAGCAGCGAGGGGACTAGCGGGGGGGAAGAGACCCAGTACTTC. Its translation is CASSEGTSGGEETQYF.

V and J are TRBV3-1 (or the pseudogene TRBV3-2) and TRBJ1-1, with D hard to call. With 3 bases removed from V and 6 bases from J, the gap between germline ends came to 8 bases. This CDR3 has 12 amino acids. Germline loops: CDR1 LGHDT, CDR2 YNNKEL (reference sequence). The CDR3 DNA is TGTGCCAGCAGCCAGGGGTGGGCTGAAGCTTTCTTT. It specifies CASSQGWAEAFF.

The V gene is TRBV27, the J gene TRBJ1-2; 9 bases fit TRBD1. CDR1 is MNHEY, CDR2 SMNVEV, per germline (reference sequence). There are 14 residues in the CDR3. V shed 2 bases and J 6 bases; nucleotides not matched to a gene: 4. The CDR3 sequence is CASSLTQGADGYTF. CDR3 in DNA: TGTGCCAGCAGTTTAACACAGGGGGCGGATGGCTACACCTTC.

The chain has TRBV29-1 and TRBJ2-2, with D possibly matching TRBD1 (5 bases). Germline V CDR1 and CDR2: SQVTM, ANQGSEA. Trimming took off 6 bases at V and 6 bases at J, with 14 bases between the two ends. The CDR3 has 13 amino acids. The CDR3 reads CSVKGWGAGELFF. CDR3 nucleotides: TGCAGCGTGAAGGGCTGGGGCGCCGGGGAGCTGTTTTTT.

This sequence joins TRBV19 and TRBJ1-5, with D perhaps matching TRBD1 (5 bases). Germline lookup yields CDR1 LNHDA and CDR2 SQIVND (reference sequence). Trimming stripped 9 bases from V and 5 bases from J, with 14 bases between. The CDR3 covers 13 residues. The CDR3 nucleotides read TGTGCCAGCAGGGACGTACGTGATCAGCCCCAGCATTTT. Translating it yields CASRDVRDQPQHF.

V is TRBV19 and J is TRBJ1-1, with D tentatively TRBD1 (6 bases). Between the trimmed V and J ends, which lost 3 bases and 3 bases, there was a span of 14 bases. The V gene's germline CDR1 is LNHDA and CDR2 SQIVND (reference sequence). The CDR3 totals 15 residues. In DNA, the CDR3 is TGTGCCAGTAGTATCCTCATAGGGGGGGACACTGAAGCTTTCTTT. Protein sequence: CASSILIGGDTEAFF.

The chain links TRBV24-1 to TRBJ1-2; 7 bases align to TRBD1. The V and J ends lost 0 bases and 5 bases, in that order; junction bases with no gene match: 8. Germline V gives CDR1 KGHDR, CDR2 SFDVKD. The CDR3 sequence is 16 residues long. The CDR3 DNA reads TGTGCCACCAGTGATTTGAGTGAGACAGGGATATATGGCTACACCTTC. Translating it yields CATSDLSETGIYGYTF.

This clone was seen a single time. The chain employs TRBV7-2 and TRBJ2-6, with D tentatively TRBD2 (5 bases). Germline assignment: CDR1 SGHTA and CDR2 FQGNSA. Trimming cost V 5 bases and J 12 bases, with 20 bases left between them. The CDR3 is 15 amino acids. CDR3 bases: TGTGCCAGCAGCCCCGGAACGGGAAGGCTAGGCGTCCTGACTTTC. Amino acid sequence: CASSPGTGRLGVLTF.

Here the CDR3 reads CASSLARDGTYNEQFF. Written as DNA, the CDR3 is TGTGCCAGCAGCTTAGCGCGGGATGGGACCTACAATGAGCAGTTCTTC. The V and J genes are TRBV7-9 and TRBJ2-1; the D gene is possibly TRBD2 (6 bases). This CDR3 spans 16 amino acids. With 0 bases removed from V and 2 bases from J, the gap between germline ends came to 11 bases. Germline V lookup: CDR1 SEHNR, CDR2 FQNEAQ (reference sequence).

The chain joins TRBV5-1 to TRBJ1-1; TRBD1 aligns across 9 bases. The CDR3 extends over 14 amino acids. The junction had 10 bases not matched to a gene; V was cut back by 5 bases and J by 8 bases. Germline V gene sequence: CDR1 SGHRS, CDR2 YFSETQ. In DNA, the CDR3 is TGCGCCAGCAGTCAGGGACAGGGACAAACGGAAGCTTTCTTT. Its protein product is CASSQGQGQTEAFF.